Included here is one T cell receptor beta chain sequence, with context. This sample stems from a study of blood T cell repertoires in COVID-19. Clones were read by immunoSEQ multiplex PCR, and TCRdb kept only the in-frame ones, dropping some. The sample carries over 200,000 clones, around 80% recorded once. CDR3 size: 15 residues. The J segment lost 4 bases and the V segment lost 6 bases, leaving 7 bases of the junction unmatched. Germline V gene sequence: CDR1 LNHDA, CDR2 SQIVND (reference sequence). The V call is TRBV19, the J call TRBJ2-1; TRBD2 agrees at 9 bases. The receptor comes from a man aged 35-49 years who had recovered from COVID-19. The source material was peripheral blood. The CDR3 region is CASRPSGRRYNEQFF. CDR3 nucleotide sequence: TGTGCCAGTAGACCCAGCGGGAGGAGGTACAATGAGCAGTTCTTC.